The T cell receptor beta chain under discussion was sequenced for a study of blood T cell repertoires in COVID-19. About the research overall: From the United States, Italy and Spain came samples of acute and convalescent COVID-19.

The CDR3 sequence is 15 residues long. The germline gives CDR1 LNHDA, CDR2 SQIVND (reference sequence). V lost 1 base to trimming and J lost 6 bases; unmatched junction nucleotides: 4. This clone has just a few counts. The authors' processing: Reference gene primer amplification gave nucleated cell count estimates. Sequencing used immunoSEQ multiplex PCR; TCRdb keeps in-frame clones, though not all of them. That table is the source of V, J and clone size, and D and trimming were worked out from the DNA. This sample has around 350,000 clones; approximately 86% occur once, and the top ten carry under 3%.

The sequenced sample was peripheral blood. This chain connects TRBV19 to TRBJ2-1, with 9 bases fitting TRBD2. The TCR comes from a human donor in a cohort sampled during active COVID-19. The chain's CDR3 is CASSIVGSGGNEQFF. The DNA of the CDR3 is TGTGCCAGTAGTATAGTGGGTAGCGGGGGCAATGAGCAGTTCTTC.